The 10 T cell receptor beta chains in this list originate from one sample, sequenced in a study of T cell responses to AZD1222 COVID-19 vaccine. The repertoire was sequenced with immunoSEQ multiplex PCR; TCRdb's copy has only in-frame clones and lacks some. The data show 95,000 to 150,000 clones, around 93% seen once. Sample: peripheral blood, taken on day 0 of AZD1222 vaccination. All receptors derive from an adult in good health.

This clone appeared a single time. This rearrangement joins TRBV4-3 to TRBJ1-1; D ambiguous. Trimming pared 0 bases from V and 0 bases from J, leaving 8 bases between. Per the germline V gene, CDR1 is LGHNA and CDR2 is YSLEER. There are 15 residues in the CDR3. The DNA for the CDR3 is TGCGCCAGCAGCCAAGATTGGATCATGAACACTGAAGCTTTCTTT. As protein: CASSQDWIMNTEAFF.

This sequence joins TRBV15 and TRBJ1-5, with a weak D call TRBD1 (5 bases). V lost 3 bases and J 2 bases, leaving 14 bases between the germline ends. The V gene's germline CDR1 is LNHNV and CDR2 YYDKDF (reference sequence). The CDR3 covers 16 residues. CDR3: CATSSHRDQGNQPQHF. CDR3 bases: TGTGCCACCAGCAGCCACCGGGACCAGGGCAATCAGCCCCAGCATTTT.

This clone has a handful of counts. The chain employs TRBV4-2 and TRBJ1-2; D gene ambiguous. The V end lost 0 bases, the J end lost 8 bases, and 22 bases lay between the germline ends. CDR3 length equals 17 residues. CDR1 is LGHNA, CDR2 YNFKEQ, per germline. As DNA, the CDR3 is TGTGCCAGCAGCCAAGAAGCTTCCGCGGAGGGCGGAAGGGGCTACACCTTC. Translation: CASSQEASAEGGRGYTF.

This chain uses TRBV2 with TRBJ1-5; tentative D call: TRBD1 (6 bases). This CDR3 is built from 13 residues. CDR1 is SNHLY, CDR2 FYNNEI, per germline. The V end was cut by 1 base, the J end by 6 bases, with 7 bases between. The CDR3, as DNA: TGTGCCAGCAGTGAAGAGGGGGGTCAGCCCCAGCATTTT. Residues: CASSEEGGQPQHF.

This clone has just one count. This rearrangement joins TRBV19 to TRBJ2-5; D possibly matches TRBD1 or TRBD2 (5 bases each). CDR1 and CDR2 from the germline V gene are LNHDA and SQIVND (reference sequence). Trimming shortened V by 0 bases and J by 6 bases, and 11 bases separated the two germline ends. This CDR3 has 14 amino acids. CDR3 protein: CASSIEPGTQTQYF. CDR3 DNA: TGTGCCAGTAGTATAGAACCGGGGACCCAGACCCAGTACTTC.

The CDR3 sequence is CASSLTGLVKDEQFF. The CDR3 coding sequence is TGTGCCAGCAGCTTGACGGGACTAGTTAAGGATGAGCAGTTCTTC. The chain joins TRBV5-6 to TRBJ2-1, with 8 bases matching TRBD2. This CDR3 contains 15 residues. Germline values: CDR1 SGHDT, CDR2 YYEEEE. V shed 1 base and J 8 bases; nucleotides not matched to a gene: 8.

This chain uses TRBV27 with TRBJ2-7; TRBD1 matches at 8 bases. The CDR3 sequence is 15 residues long. The V gene end was trimmed by 5 bases and the J gene end by 0 bases; junction bases not matched to a gene: 6. CDR1 is MNHEY, CDR2 SMNVEV, per germline (reference sequence). DNA of the CDR3: TGTGCCAGCAGTCCGGACAGGGCGCTCTCCTACGAGCAGTACTTC. Protein: CASSPDRALSYEQYF.

V is TRBV12-3 or TRBV12-4 and J is TRBJ2-5, with D unresolved. V gave up 1 base and J gave up 1 base, with 4 bases separating them. The length of the CDR3 is 13 residues. The CDR3 reads CASSLGFQETQYF. CDR3 coding DNA: TGTGCCAGCAGTTTAGGGTTCCAAGAGACCCAGTACTTC.

This chain uses TRBV7-9 with TRBJ2-3; D is uncertain. Germline loops: CDR1 SEHNR, CDR2 FQNEAQ (reference sequence). V was cut by 2 bases and J by 0 bases, with 6 bases left in between. This CDR3 contains 14 residues. This CDR3 reads CASSLTTSTDTQYF. The CDR3, as DNA: TGTGCCAGCAGCTTAACAACTAGCACAGATACGCAGTATTTT. Full variable domain (outside the CDR3, taken from reference TRBV7-9 and TRBJ2-3): DTGVSQNPRHKITKRGQNVTFRCDPISEHNRLYWYRQTLGQGPEFLTYFQNEAQLEKSRLLSDRFSAERPKGSFSTLEIQRTEQGDSAMYLCASSLTTSTDTQYFGPGTRLTVL.

This clone appeared once. The chain carries TRBV18 and TRBJ1-1; TRBD1 matches at 7 bases. With V trimmed by 3 bases and J by 4 bases, 8 bases remained unmatched. The CDR3 length is 15 residues. In germline, CDR1 is KGHSH, CDR2 LQKENI. The CDR3 loop is CASSPRQGISTEAFF. Here the CDR3 DNA reads TGTGCCAGCTCACCGCGACAGGGTATTAGCACTGAAGCTTTCTTT. Full variable domain (rest looked up from reference TRBV18 and TRBJ1-1): NAGVMQNPRHLVRRRGQEARLRCSPMKGHSHVYWYRQLPEEGLKFMVYLQKENIIDESGMPKERFSAEFPKEGPSILRIQQVVRGDSAAYFCASSPRQGISTEAFFGQGTRLTVV.